This entry features one TCR beta chain sequence. Its antigen is unknown. The sample belongs to a study of cytomegalovirus exposure and HLA in healthy donors. Study results and caveats: The study recorded about 150 TCR beta chains that were cytomegalovirus-associated. In vitro assays verified that three CMV-associated chains recognized CMV antigens specifically.

Measured with immunoSEQ multiplex PCR; TCRdb has only the in-frame clones, and not every one. The sample records approximately 60,000 clones, approximately 95% being singletons. The CDR3 totals 16 residues. CDR1 is MNHEY and CDR2 is SVGAGI in the germline V gene. Trimming stripped 4 bases from V and 7 bases from J, with 17 bases between. This receptor was obtained from a woman under 30 in good health and CMV-seropositive. The chain links TRBV6-5 to TRBJ1-6; D remains ambiguous. The sample comprised PBMCs. CDR3 bases: TGTGCCAGCAGTTTAGCCTATCAAACGGCGAATTCACCCCTCCACTTT. Protein product: CASSLAYQTANSPLHF.